This TCR beta chain was obtained from a study of T cell responses to AZD1222 COVID-19 vaccine. Whole-study results and caveats: Baseline serostatus was positive in only a handful of AZD1222 recipients.

The protocol was immunoSEQ multiplex PCR, while the TCRdb copy is restricted to in-frame clones and leaves out a portion. Of about 150,000 clones in the sample, roughly 92% are singletons; the top ten hold roughly 1.3%. About this clone itself: As yet, its antigen is unknown.

The CDR3 length is 14 residues. V dropped 2 bases and J dropped 2 bases, with 9 bases sitting between them. Germline V gene data show CDR1 as WSHSY and CDR2 as SAAADI. The V gene is TRBV10-2, the J gene TRBJ1-1; D is uncertain. This sequence originates from an adult in good health. The specimen comprised peripheral blood, sampled on day 0 of AZD1222 vaccination. CDR3 in amino acids: CASSESRLNTEAFF. Written as DNA, the CDR3 is TGCGCCAGCAGTGAGAGTAGACTAAACACTGAAGCTTTCTTT.